This passage covers 17 T cell receptor beta chains from one sample sequenced in a study of T and B cells in COVID-19 patients. BIOMED2 TRB-A/B primer pools were used in multiplex TRB PCR. TCRdb re-analysed the multiplex PCR reads in MiXCR, keeping a single row per CDR3 protein. This sample has over 8,000 distinct CDR3 sequences, with 37% found just once. Each TRB amplification used about 250-550 ng of genomic DNA from blood. Specimen: blood. The receptors were sampled from a human donor with active COVID-19.

This clonotype was picked up a small number of times. V gene TRBV6-5 combines with J gene TRBJ2-5; TRBD1 aligns across 8 bases. CDR3 size: 14 residues. The J segment lost 4 bases and the V segment lost 7 bases, leaving 8 bases of the junction unmatched. Germline CDR1 is MNHEY and CDR2 is SVGAGI. The CDR3, as DNA: TGTGCCAGCACTGACGGACAGGGAAGAGAGACCCAGTACTTC. Amino acids: CASTDGQGRETQYF.

This clonotype is categorized as medium-sized. The CDR3 DNA is TGTGCCAGTACCGCAGGGCGGGGGAACTATGGCTACACCTTC. This gives the protein CASTAGRGNYGYTF. The chain has TRBV19 and TRBJ1-2, with D possibly TRBD1 on 5 matching bases. Trimming stripped 7 bases from V and 2 bases from J, with 14 bases between. The CDR3 is 14 residues long. CDR1 is LNHDA, CDR2 SQIVND, per germline (reference sequence).

The chain links TRBV11-1 to TRBJ2-7, with 7 nucleotides matching TRBD2. The CDR3 extends over 15 amino acids. V shed 5 bases and J 3 bases; nucleotides not matched to a gene: 10. Germline values: CDR1 SGHAT, CDR2 FQDESV (reference sequence). As DNA, the CDR3 is TGTGCCAGCAGCGCCCGTGGGGCTAGCGGCTACGAGCAGTACTTC. Translated, it gives CASSARGASGYEQYF. Full variable domain (rest looked up from reference TRBV11-1 and TRBJ2-7): EAEVAQSPRYKITEKSQAVAFWCDPISGHATLYWYRQILGQGPELLVQFQDESVVDDSQLPKDRFSAERLKGVDSTLKIQPAELGDSAMYLCASSARGASGYEQYFGPGTRLTVT.

The chain joins TRBV24-1 to TRBJ2-3; TRBD1 matches 7 bases. Germline values: CDR1 KGHDR, CDR2 SFDVKD. The junction had 8 bases not matched to a gene; V was cut back by 0 bases and J by 0 bases. This CDR3 is 18 amino acids long. The CDR3 region is CATSDLQGQPTSTDTQYF. In DNA, the CDR3 is TGTGCCACCAGTGATTTGCAGGGACAGCCTACTAGCACAGATACGCAGTATTTT.

The rearrangement uses TRBV12-3 or TRBV12-4 and TRBJ2-5, with TRBD1 identical over 7 bases. J was trimmed by 1 base and V by 7 bases; bases with no gene match: 3. The CDR3 sequence is 13 residues long. In DNA form, the CDR3 reads TGTGCCAGCAAAGGGACAGCCCAAGAGACCCAGTACTTC. Protein product: CASKGTAQETQYF.

The table lists this clonotype with a few counts. The chain employs TRBV13 and TRBJ1-1, with 9 bases that match TRBD1. Unmatched junction bases numbered 4, after V lost 5 bases and J lost 0 bases. Germline values: CDR1 PRHDT, CDR2 FYEKMQ (reference sequence). The CDR3 covers 15 residues. The CDR3 protein is CASSLGQGLNTEAFF. For the CDR3, the DNA is TGTGCCAGCAGCCTCGGACAGGGGTTGAACACTGAAGCTTTCTTT. The full variable domain, rest sourced from reference TRBV13 and TRBJ1-1, is AAGVIQSPRHLIKEKRETATLKCYPIPRHDTVYWYQQGPGQDPQFLISFYEKMQSDKGSIPDRFSAQQFSDYHSELNMSSLELGDSALYFCASSLGQGLNTEAFFGQGTRLTVV.

This clonotype was observed a handful of times. The chain employs TRBV6-2 or TRBV6-3 and TRBJ2-3; 8 nucleotides agree with TRBD2. The CDR3 is 16 amino acids. V dropped 4 bases and J dropped 3; count of bases not matched to a gene: 9. Germline V lookup: CDR1 MNHEY, CDR2 SVGEGT. The CDR3 DNA reads TGTGCCAGCAGTTTGTCGGGACTAGGAGCGACAGATACGCAGTATTTT. Encoded protein: CASSLSGLGATDTQYF.

The rearrangement uses TRBV5-4 and TRBJ2-3; the match to TRBD2 covers 10 bases. The CDR3 is 16 amino acids. V lost 1 base and J lost 3; bases outside the gene matches: 5. CDR1 and CDR2 from the germline V gene are SGHNT and YYREEE (reference sequence). The CDR3 reads CASSLKAGGGTDTQYF. CDR3 sequence (DNA): TGTGCCAGCAGCTTGAAAGCGGGAGGGGGAACAGATACGCAGTATTTT. The full variable domain, rest sourced from reference TRBV5-4 and TRBJ2-3, is ETGVTQSPTHLIKTRGQQVTLRCSSQSGHNTVSWYQQALGQGPQFIFQYYREEENGRGNFPPRFSGLQFPNYSSELNVNALELDDSALYLCASSLKAGGGTDTQYFGPGTRLTVL.

The chain carries TRBV6-2 or TRBV6-3 and TRBJ1-3, with D maybe TRBD1 (5 bases). This CDR3 spans 14 amino acids. CDR1 is MNHEY and CDR2 is SVGEGT in the germline V gene. Trimming left V 6 bases short and J 5 bases short, with 14 bases between. The CDR3 sequence is CASRQDPLRNTIYF. The CDR3 DNA is TGTGCCAGCAGACAGGACCCTCTGCGAAACACCATATATTTT.

This clonotype was counted only a few times. The gene calls are TRBV12-3 or TRBV12-4 and TRBJ2-3; 9 nucleotides agree with TRBD1. The CDR3 consists of 14 residues. With V trimmed by 5 bases and J by 5 bases, 5 bases remained unmatched. CDR3 amino acids: CASSPTGGRDTQYF. CDR3 coding DNA: TGTGCCAGCAGTCCCACAGGGGGCAGAGATACGCAGTATTTT.

This chain uses TRBV6-6 with TRBJ1-2, with 7 bases aligning to TRBD1. Germline loops: CDR1 MNHNY, CDR2 SVGAGI (reference sequence). The CDR3 runs to 13 residues. The J segment lost 5 bases and the V segment lost 5 bases, leaving 5 bases of the junction unmatched. In DNA form, the CDR3 reads TGTGCCAGCAGTGGGACAGCGTCTTATGGCTACACCTTC. Translating it yields CASSGTASYGYTF.

This clonotype ranks as large. The J gene is TRBJ1-2, the V gene TRBV29-1, with 8 bases that match TRBD1. V gave up 4 bases and J gave up 3 bases; unmatched junction bases: 1. Germline loops: CDR1 SQVTM, CDR2 ANQGSEA. The CDR3 has 12 amino acids. The CDR3 nucleotides are TGCAGCGTTGTGGACAGGGACTATGGCTACACCTTC. Its protein is CSVVDRDYGYTF.

The chain uses TRBV6-5 and TRBJ1-2; D perhaps matches TRBD1 (5 bases). Between the trimmed V and J ends, which lost 7 bases and 8 bases, there was a span of 23 bases. In germline, CDR1 is MNHEY, CDR2 SVGAGI. This CDR3 spans 15 amino acids. The CDR3 is CASTPMGGRRKGYTF. CDR3 DNA sequence: TGTGCCAGCACCCCAATGGGGGGACGGAGGAAAGGCTACACCTTC.

This clonotype has a handful of counts. This chain uses TRBV6-5 with TRBJ2-7, with TRBD1 matching over 8 bases. CDR3 length: 14 residues. Germline CDR1 is MNHEY and CDR2 is SVGAGI. Germline trimming cut 6 bases from V and 5 bases from J; bases unmatched to any gene: 9. CDR3 sequence: CASRMGQAGNEQYF. CDR3 coding DNA: TGTGCCAGCAGAATGGGACAGGCAGGGAACGAGCAGTACTTC.

The CDR3 loop is CASTRGGEVNEQFF. CDR3 bases: TGTGCCAGCACCCGAGGGGGCGAGGTCAATGAGCAGTTCTTC. The chain links TRBV6-5 to TRBJ2-1, with TRBD1 matching 7 bases. Germline CDR1 reads MNHEY; CDR2 reads SVGAGI. This CDR3 region has 14 residues. V lost 7 bases, J lost 6 bases, and 9 bases stayed unmatched.

The rearrangement joins TRBV25-1 to TRBJ1-6, with D unclear. This CDR3 comprises 15 residues. With 1 base removed from V and 10 bases from J, the gap between germline ends came to 14 bases. Germline CDR1 is MGHDK and CDR2 is SYGVNS. In DNA, the CDR3 is TGTGCCAGCAGTGAATCCAAGGGCCTGGGATCACCCCTCCACTTT. Translation: CASSESKGLGSPLHF.

V and J are TRBV24-1 and TRBJ2-3, with TRBD2 matching over 7 bases. V lost 1 base to trimming and J lost 2 bases; unmatched junction nucleotides: 5. The germline V gene encodes CDR1 KGHDR and CDR2 SFDVKD. This CDR3 comprises 16 residues. The CDR3, as DNA: TGTGCCACCAGTGATTTAGGAGGGAGGGCCACAGATACGCAGTATTTT. Translated, it gives CATSDLGGRATDTQYF.